The rows below give T cell receptor beta chains drawn from one sample of a study of cytomegalovirus exposure and HLA in healthy donors. The protocol was immunoSEQ multiplex PCR, while the TCRdb copy is restricted to in-frame clones and leaves out a portion. This sample has under 200,000 clones; 70% to 85% occur once, and the top ten carry under 8%. The sequenced material came from PBMCs. These receptors all come from a man in his forties or fifties in good health and CMV-seropositive. Each CDR3 is given with its conserved first and last residue. The order of the fields is V gene, D gene, J gene, clone size, CDR3 DNA, CDR3 protein. The D gene is left open where the match is weak. Clone size appears in some rows only: once, few, many, or a class for an expanded clone.

TRBV19	TRBD1	TRBJ1-2	.	TGTGCCAGTAGTAGCGCTGGACAGGGGAGTGGCTACACCTTC	CASSSAGQGSGYTF
TRBV11-2	TRBD2	TRBJ2-3	.	TGTGCCAGCAGCACGTCCGGGGGGATAGTCTCGGATACGCAGTATTTT	CASSTSGGIVSDTQYF
TRBV11-3	.	TRBJ2-1	.	TGTGCCAGCAGCATCAGGGGCAACACCTACAATGAGCAGTTCTTC	CASSIRGNTYNEQFF
TRBV6-1	TRBD1	TRBJ1-1	.	TGTGCCAGCAGGACAGGGGAAGTAGACAGCGAAGCTTTCTTT	CASRTGEVDSEAFF
TRBV7-8	.	TRBJ2-5	.	TGTGCCAGCAGCTTATTTCGCGGCTACCAAGAGACCCAGTACTTC	CASSLFRGYQETQYF
TRBV7-8	TRBD1	TRBJ1-1	.	TGTGCCAGCAGCATTCAAGGGACAGGCACTGAAGCTTTCTTT	CASSIQGTGTEAFF
TRBV18	.	TRBJ1-1	.	TGTGCCAGCTCACCACGTGGGGCAGGGTCGAACACTGAAGCTTTCTTT	CASSPRGAGSNTEAFF
TRBV19	.	TRBJ1-5	.	TGTGCCAGTAGTATAACCTCACAGAGGGGGGGGAATCAGCCCCAGCATTTT	CASSITSQRGGNQPQHF
TRBV7-8	.	TRBJ1-5	.	TGTGCCAGCAGCTTTGATGGCGGGCAGCCCCAGCATTTT	CASSFDGGQPQHF
TRBV9	TRBD1	TRBJ2-7	.	TGTGCCAGCAGCGTATCCGGGACAGGCTACGAGCAGTACTTC	CASSVSGTGYEQYF
TRBV5-1	.	TRBJ1-4	.	TGCGCCAGCAGCGCCGGGACATCCGTTAATGAAAAACTGTTTTTT	CASSAGTSVNEKLFF
TRBV18	TRBD1	TRBJ1-4	.	TGTGCCAGCTCACCACCGGGACAGGGTGGTGAAAAACTGTTTTTT	CASSPPGQGGEKLFF
TRBV30	.	TRBJ2-5	.	TGTGCCTGGGGCTTCGGGAGTCTCGGGGAGACCCAGTACTTC	CAWGFGSLGETQYF
TRBV30	.	TRBJ2-5	.	TGTGCCTGGAGTGACTTGATGGGGGAGGGGGAGGAGACCCAGTACTTC	CAWSDLMGEGEETQYF
TRBV11-3	.	TRBJ1-2	.	TGTGCCAGCAGCCCCGGGGGTGACTATGGCTACACCTTC	CASSPGGDYGYTF
TRBV28	TRBD2	TRBJ2-2	once	TGTGCCAGCAGTTTCGGTACGACTAGCGGCTCCGGGGAGCTGTTTTTT	CASSFGTTSGSGELFF
TRBV7-9	TRBD1	TRBJ1-1	.	TGTGCCAGCAGTTCAGGACAGGGCGCTAAACTGAACACTGAAGCTTTCTTT	CASSSGQGAKLNTEAFF
TRBV6-5	TRBD1	TRBJ2-2	once	TGTGCCAGCAGCCGCCTACAGGGGACCGGGGAGCTGTTTTTT	CASSRLQGTGELFF
TRBV7-9	.	TRBJ2-1	.	TGTGCCAGCAGCTTCTCAGGGGTGTCCTACAATGAGCAGTTCTTC	CASSFSGVSYNEQFF
TRBV5-4	.	TRBJ2-7	.	TGTGCCAGCAGCTTGTATCAGCGGGAGCAGTACTTC	CASSLYQREQYF
TRBV11-3	TRBD2	TRBJ2-1	once	TGTGCCAGCAGCCCTCGGACTAGCGTCTACAATGAGCAGTTCTTC	CASSPRTSVYNEQFF
TRBV11-3	TRBD2	TRBJ2-1	few	TGTGCCAGCAGCTTAGAACTAGCGGGAGGGTACAATGAGCAGTTCTTC	CASSLELAGGYNEQFF
TRBV7-2	TRBD1	TRBJ1-6	few	TGTGCCAGCAGCTTGCGGGACAGGGGCAGCACCCTCCACTTT	CASSLRDRGSTLHF
TRBV5-1	.	TRBJ2-7	.	TGCGCCAGCAGCTTGAACACGCCAGGCTACGAGCAGTACTTC	CASSLNTPGYEQYF
TRBV29-1	TRBD2	TRBJ2-1	.	TGCAGCGTCCCGGAGGGGACTAGCGGAAACAATGAGCAGTTCTTC	CSVPEGTSGNNEQFF
TRBV4-1	.	TRBJ2-5	.	TGCGCCAGCAGCCAAGATGCGCTAGAGACGTACCAAGAGACCCAGTACTTC	CASSQDALETYQETQYF
TRBV2	.	TRBJ1-2	.	TGTGCCAGCAGTGTCCGGGACTTGCCAAACTATGGCTACACCTTC	CASSVRDLPNYGYTF
TRBV5-4	TRBD1	TRBJ1-1	.	TGTGCCAGCAGCCTCTCCCGACAGGGATTCACTGAAGCTTTCTTT	CASSLSRQGFTEAFF
TRBV4-2	.	TRBJ1-1	once	TGTGCCAGCAGCCAAGGGGGGGACGGTAACACTGAAGCTTTCTTT	CASSQGGDGNTEAFF
TRBV15	.	TRBJ1-2	.	TGTGTCACCAGCAGAGTTAGCCCTTCAGACTATGGCTACACCTTC	CVTSRVSPSDYGYTF
TRBV7-9	.	TRBJ1-5	.	TGTTCCAGCAGCGGGGAGGAGGACTCGGGTGGCAATCAGCCCCAGCATTTT	CSSSGEEDSGGNQPQHF
TRBV5-6	TRBD2	TRBJ2-1	.	TGTGCCAGCAGCCTCCCTAGCGGGAGGTCGAATGAGCAGTTCTTC	CASSLPSGRSNEQFF
TRBV6-1	.	TRBJ2-3	once	TGTGCCAGCAGTACGACAGGTTCTAGCACAGATACGCAGTATTTT	CASSTTGSSTDTQYF
TRBV5-4	.	TRBJ2-2	.	TGTGCCAGCAGCGCTCCGACAGCGAACACCGGGGAGCTGTTTTTT	CASSAPTANTGELFF
TRBV10-3	.	TRBJ2-1	.	TGTGCCATCACCCCTGGGACTCCCGGCTGGGAGCAGTTCTTC	CAITPGTPGWEQFF